This T cell receptor (beta chain) stems from a study of T cell responses to AZD1222 COVID-19 vaccine (dated by TCRdb to 2020 to 2023). Notes on the research overall: AZD1222 recipients whose second dose came at about 4 weeks and those whose second dose came at about 12 weeks were combined into one group, since spike-specific TCR depth and breadth did not differ between the two schedules. TCR sequencing was performed for 230 to 250 trial participants, of whom 207 were given two doses of AZD1222 and 26 were given two doses of MenACWY control vaccine. Trial participants were enrolled by age into subgroups of 18-55, 56-69 and 70-plus years, and roughly 150, 30 and 60 TCR-sequenced participants, respectively, were included in these subgroups.

The CDR3 sequence holds 17 residues, the cysteine and phenylalanine included. This entry keeps only the CDR3 DNA: 51 bases, framed from base 1. In the germline V gene, CDR1 corresponds to SGHTA and CDR2 to FQGNSA. V ends up 1 base short and J 0 bases short, with an unmatched junction base count of 3. The time point tag for this specimen amounts to: baseline before first vaccination. The vaccinee samples were drawn from two UK trials, COV001 and COV002, one of which was a single-blind randomized controlled phase 2/3 trial testing AZD1222 (ChAdOx1 nCoV-19) in healthy adults. For TCRbeta chain sequencing, PBMC samples from trial participants were taken at day 0 and at day 28 after the second dose. The CDR3 regions of human TCRbeta chains were analyzed by immunosequencing. Under the source paper's analysis protocol: TCRs in the repertoires were matched against a reference library of SARS-CoV-2-specific TCRs that had been generated with the MIRA antigen-specificity platform. Breadth was defined as the fraction of unique TCRs that were SARS-CoV-2-associated. Depth was defined as the fraction of total T cells that were SARS-CoV-2-associated. Each spike-specific TCR was assigned to its reactive spike region and to a CD4 or CD8 class using the MIRA data. Log10-transformed breadth and depth values were compared by one-way ANOVA with Sidak's multiple comparisons tests. Here the immuneACCESS table is served through TCRdb, limited to in-frame sequences with V and J called. Missing clones are a known gap in these copies; in checked studies unresolved V genes cover under half, and the rest lacks a known reason. Clonal size and the V and J genes are those of that table, whereas D and trimming came from the DNA. The table for this sample lists about 170,000 clones; roughly nine tenths of them were counted only once. Of the sample, 6.9% is held by the ten largest clones.

Summary of the overall study and its limitations: The whole spike protein was spanned by vaccine-associated CD4 TCRs, and dominant responses were seen in regions 160-218 and 743-854. Nearly half of unique spike-specific TCRs reportedly recognized epitopes outside regions mutated in the B.1.351 and B.1.1.7 variants. Conclusions about previously exposed vaccinees are limited because only five to seven AZD1222 recipients were SARS-CoV-2 seropositive at baseline. Most participants were white British and females outnumbered males, and the authors suggested that clonal diversity may have been underestimated. Because no day 14 peak-response samples were available, the repertoires could be characterized only after the peak T cell response. After two AZD1222 doses, both the breadth and the depth of spike-specific TCRs were significantly higher than at day 0 and than in MenACWY recipients. In the small 56-69-year group, the increase in depth fell short of significance, most likely because of low power.

Of note for this clone: No cognate antigen has been identified for it. No base quality values were provided; no much bigger clone lies one nucleotide off.

The V and J segments used are TRBV7-2 and TRBJ2-2, with 9 middle bases fitting TRBD2. This sample comprised peripheral blood, obtained on day 0 of AZD1222 vaccination. This sequence was found in an adult in good health. The CDR3 reads as follows: CASSLGERGANTGELFF. The sequenced DNA is TGTGCCAGCAGCTTAGGGGAGCGGGGGGCGAACACCGGGGAGCTGTTTTTT. The reference TRBV7-2 and TRBJ2-2 proteins fill in what lies around the CDR3, so the full variable domain reads GAGVSQSPSNKVTEKGKDVELRCDPISGHTALYWYRQSLGQGLEFLIYFQGNSAPDKSGLPSDRFSAERTGGSVSTLTIQRTQQEDSAVYLCASSLGERGANTGELFFGEGSRLTVL.